These 27 T cell receptor beta chains were all obtained from the same sample, sequenced in a study of blood T cell repertoires in COVID-19. The data were produced by immunoSEQ multiplex PCR, yet TCRdb's version contains in-frame clones alone and is incomplete. Among about 65,000 clones listed, approximately 77% were seen once. The specimen was peripheral blood. The receptors shown here come from a human donor in a cohort sampled during active COVID-19.

For the CDR3, the DNA is TGTGCCAGCAGCCCCGGGGGCTACAATGAGCAGTTCTTC. Encoded protein: CASSPGGYNEQFF. The V call is TRBV2, the J call TRBJ2-1, with TRBD2 as a possible D gene (6 bases). The length of the CDR3 is 13 residues. Germline V CDR1 and CDR2: SNHLY, FYNNEI. The V end was cut by 6 bases, the J end by 3 bases, with 9 bases between.

This chain joins TRBV6-5 and TRBJ2-1; D is ambiguous. The CDR3 covers 14 residues. CDR1 and CDR2 from the germline V gene are MNHEY and SVGAGI. Between the trimmed V and J ends, which lost 0 bases and 5 bases, there was a span of 8 bases. DNA of the CDR3: TGTGCCAGCAGTTACTCGACGGGTAACAATGAGCAGTTCTTC. Residues: CASSYSTGNNEQFF.

The CDR3 DNA sequence: TGCGCCAGCAGCCAAACCCCGGGGAGTCCCCCTCCCTACGAGCAGTACTTC. Its translation: CASSQTPGSPPPYEQYF. This chain joins TRBV4-1 and TRBJ2-7; D is possibly TRBD2 (5 bases). This CDR3 has 17 amino acids. Trimming cost V 2 bases and J 2 bases, with 19 bases left between them. Germline V gene lookup returns CDR1 MGHRA and CDR2 YSYEKL.

The rearrangement links TRBV27 to TRBJ2-3; D perhaps matches TRBD2 (5 bases). This CDR3 region has 16 residues. The germline V and J ends were trimmed by 3 bases and 1 base, with 14 bases remaining between them. CDR1 is MNHEY, CDR2 SMNVEV, per germline (reference sequence). CDR3 sequence: CASSFVGLEGTDTQYF. The DNA for the CDR3 is TGTGCCAGCAGTTTTGTAGGGTTGGAGGGCACAGATACGCAGTATTTT.

The chain uses TRBV5-6 and TRBJ2-5; 8 bases align to TRBD2. CDR1 and CDR2 (germline): SGHDT, YYEEEE. The CDR3 has 14 residues. The V and J ends lost 7 bases and 4 bases, in that order; junction bases with no gene match: 9. DNA for the CDR3: TGTGCCAGCTTTCCTGCTAGCGGGCGAGAGACCCAGTACTTC. It translates to CASFPASGRETQYF.

The V call is TRBV28, the J call TRBJ2-3; TRBD2 matches 12 bases. With 6 bases clipped from V and 11 bases from J, the junction kept 6 bases outside the gene matches. Per germline, CDR1 MDHEN and CDR2 SYDVKM. This CDR3 comprises 13 residues. The CDR3 region has the DNA TGTGCCAGCAGGACTAGCGGGAGCGGGGGGCAGTATTTT. It yields the protein CASRTSGSGGQYF.

This clone was observed a single time. The rearrangement joins TRBV7-2 to TRBJ1-1; D might be TRBD1 (5 bases). The CDR3 contains 15 residues. Germline V gene lookup returns CDR1 SGHTA and CDR2 FQGNSA. V lost 5 bases, J lost 4 bases, and 17 bases lay in between. CDR3 region: CASSARAIQGTEAFF. CDR3 bases: TGTGCCAGCAGCGCCCGGGCAATCCAGGGCACTGAAGCTTTCTTT.

With regard to this clone: One end of the junction is discordant with germline, which a read error may explain. The gene calls are TRBV7-7 and TRBJ2-7; weak D call: TRBD1 (5 bases). The CDR3 has 15 residues. Germline assignment: CDR1 SSHAT and CDR2 FNYEAQ (reference sequence). CDR3 bases: TGTGCTAGCAGCTTACTCCCAGGGAAGGGGCACGAGCAGTACTTC. Its protein is CASSLLPGKGHEQYF.

The chain employs TRBV5-4 and TRBJ2-7; 13 nucleotides agree with TRBD2. In germline, CDR1 is SGHNT, CDR2 YYREEE (reference sequence). This CDR3 has 17 amino acids. Trimming removed 4 bases from V and 2 bases from J; junction bases left unmatched: 9. The CDR3 sequence: CASSPGLAGVITYEQYF. The DNA of the CDR3 is TGTGCCAGCAGCCCTGGACTAGCGGGAGTTATTACCTACGAGCAGTACTTC.

The gene calls are TRBV4-3 and TRBJ1-2; TRBD1 agrees at 7 bases. The CDR3 extends over 13 amino acids. Germline V gene lookup returns CDR1 LGHNA and CDR2 YSLEER. The V and J ends lost 4 bases and 8 bases, in that order; junction bases with no gene match: 7. CDR3 sequence reads: CASSLEGDSGYTF. Written as DNA, the CDR3 is TGCGCCAGCAGCCTGGAGGGGGACAGCGGCTACACCTTC.

This rearrangement joins TRBV7-2 to TRBJ1-2; 8 bases map to TRBD1. The CDR3 is made up of 13 amino acids. Losses at the gene ends were 6 bases for V and 8 bases for J; bases not matched to a gene: 8. Germline values: CDR1 SGHTA, CDR2 FQGNSA. DNA of the CDR3: TGTGCCAGCAGTTCCGACAGGGGCCTGGGCTACACCTTC. It translates to CASSSDRGLGYTF.

The V gene is TRBV24-1, the J gene TRBJ2-7; 8 nucleotides align to TRBD1. This CDR3 is built from 15 residues. CDR1 KGHDR and CDR2 SFDVKD come from the germline V gene. J lost 7 bases, V lost 7 bases, and 14 bases had no gene match. The chain's CDR3 is CATSDSRTGISEQYF. The CDR3 DNA reads as TGTGCCACCAGCGACTCCCGGACAGGGATTAGTGAGCAGTACTTC.

This clone was observed a handful of times. The chain links TRBV19 to TRBJ2-7, with 9 bases fitting TRBD1. The CDR3 has 15 amino acids. Germline lookup yields CDR1 LNHDA and CDR2 SQIVND (reference sequence). The trim removed 5 bases at V and 5 bases at J, leaving 10 bases unmatched. In nucleotides, the CDR3 is TGTGCCAGTAGTCCAGGGACAGGGAGAAGAGACGAGCAGTACTTC. Protein sequence: CASSPGTGRRDEQYF.

V usage is TRBV6-5 and J usage is TRBJ1-5; D remains unclear. The V and J ends lost 5 bases and 6 bases respectively, with 11 bases between them. Per germline, CDR1 MNHEY and CDR2 SVGAGI. The CDR3 runs to 13 residues. This chain's CDR3 is CASSLRGTQPQHF. CDR3 bases: TGTGCCAGCAGTCTCCGGGGAACTCAGCCCCAGCATTTT.

This clone came up once. CDR3 residues: CASGGEGEQYF. The CDR3 nucleotides are TGTGCCAGCGGGGGGGAGGGCGAGCAGTACTTC. The chain joins TRBV3-1 (or the pseudogene TRBV3-2) to TRBJ2-7, with TRBD2 identical over 7 bases. Germline V CDR1 and CDR2: LGHDT, YNNKEL (reference sequence). The CDR3 runs 11 residues. Germline trimming cut 8 bases from V and 6 bases from J; bases unmatched to any gene: 4.

The chain links TRBV14 to TRBJ2-1, with 8 bases matching TRBD1. From germline, CDR1 is SGHDN and CDR2 FVKESK. V was pared by 1 base and J by 7 bases, with 15 bases of the junction left unmatched. CDR3 length: 18 residues. In DNA form, the CDR3 reads TGTGCCAGCAGCCAAGCCCTCCTTTCAGGGGGCGCTTTTAATGAGCAGTTCTTC. Its protein product is CASSQALLSGGAFNEQFF.

This clone appeared once. The genes are TRBV12-3 or TRBV12-4 and TRBJ2-4; D unresolved. The V and J ends lost 2 bases and 0 bases respectively, with 2 bases between them. This CDR3 is 13 amino acids long. CDR3 loop: CASSLRAKNIQYF. The CDR3 DNA is TGTGCCAGCAGTTTACGAGCCAAAAACATTCAGTACTTC.

This clone was seen a handful of times. This chain links TRBV29-1 with TRBJ2-5, with a weak D call TRBD1 (8 bases). From germline, CDR1 is SQVTM and CDR2 ANQGSEA. V was shortened by 3 bases and J by 7 bases, with 21 bases between the two germline ends. CDR3 size: 15 residues. The chain's CDR3 is CSVDGQGGTGGTQYF. In DNA, the CDR3 is TGCAGCGTTGACGGACAGGGAGGAACGGGAGGGACCCAGTACTTC.

V gene TRBV7-2 combines with J gene TRBJ1-2; no clear D. Trimming took 1 base from V and 2 from J, leaving 8 bases between them. The CDR3 runs to 14 residues. CDR1 SGHTA and CDR2 FQGNSA come from the germline V gene. Here the CDR3 reads CASSLGARNYGYTF. The CDR3 nucleotides are TGTGCCAGCAGCTTAGGCGCCAGGAACTATGGCTACACCTTC.

The V call is TRBV5-1, the J call TRBJ2-7; D is unclear. CDR1 and CDR2 from the germline V gene are SGHRS and YFSETQ. Between the trimmed V and J ends, which lost 4 bases and 2 bases, there was a span of 13 bases. The CDR3 loop spans 14 amino acids. CDR3 amino acids: CASSVPGFTYEQYF. The CDR3 DNA reads as TGCGCCAGCAGCGTCCCCGGGTTTACCTACGAGCAGTACTTC. The full variable domain, its missing parts supplied by reference TRBV5-1 and TRBJ2-7, is KAGVTQTPRYLIKTRGQQVTLSCSPISGHRSVSWYQQTPGQGLQFLFEYFSETQRNKGNFPGRFSGRQFSNSRSEMNVSTLELGDSALYLCASSVPGFTYEQYFGPGTRLTVT.

The CDR3 protein is CASSRYLQGASTDTQYF. The CDR3 nucleotides are TGTGCCAGCAGCAGATACCTACAGGGGGCAAGCACAGATACGCAGTATTTT. The chain couples TRBV21-1 to TRBJ2-3; TRBD1, as called in the table, went unchecked against the DNA. TRBV21-1 is tagged as a pseudogene. This CDR3 spans 17 amino acids.

This clone was seen a handful of times. V usage is TRBV2 and J usage is TRBJ2-3; possible D gene TRBD2, 5 bases. The CDR3 totals 13 residues. Germline V gene lookup returns CDR1 SNHLY and CDR2 FYNNEI. V was cut by 1 base and J by 8 bases, with 10 bases left in between. The CDR3 protein is CASSEELGSTQYF. The CDR3 DNA follows: TGTGCCAGCAGTGAAGAGTTGGGGAGTACGCAGTATTTT.

This chain joins TRBV19 and TRBJ2-2; 10 bases agree with TRBD1. The CDR3 covers 15 residues. In germline, CDR1 is LNHDA, CDR2 SQIVND (reference sequence). The V and J ends lost 5 bases and 2 bases, in that order; junction bases with no gene match: 2. In DNA, the CDR3 is TGTGCCAGTAGTCCGACAGGGGGCAACACCGGGGAGCTGTTTTTT. Its translation: CASSPTGGNTGELFF.

This rearrangement joins TRBV19 to TRBJ2-5; 7 positions agree with TRBD2. The CDR3 runs to 15 residues. Germline V CDR1 and CDR2: LNHDA, SQIVND (reference sequence). Trimming cost V 4 bases and J 2 bases; bases outside gene matches: 7. CDR3 amino acids: CASSRGTGGQETQYF. CDR3 DNA sequence: TGTGCCAGTAGTAGGGGAACGGGAGGACAAGAGACCCAGTACTTC.

The chain has TRBV9 and TRBJ1-6; D might be TRBD1 (6 bases). The CDR3 has 14 amino acids. Trimming took off 0 bases at V and 10 bases at J, with 11 bases between the two ends. Germline-derived CDR1 and CDR2 are SGDLS and YYNGEE. The CDR3 sequence is CASSVGARGSPLHF. DNA for the CDR3: TGTGCCAGCAGCGTAGGTGCCAGGGGATCACCCCTCCACTTT.

This sequence joins TRBV2 and TRBJ2-1; 9 bases fit TRBD1. J gave up 7 bases and V 9 bases, and 7 bases lay outside the gene matches. This CDR3 is built from 13 residues. CDR1 and CDR2 (germline): SNHLY, FYNNEI. CDR3 in DNA: TGTGCCAGTGGGGGACAGGGAAAAAATGAGCAGTTCTTC. It is translated as CASGGQGKNEQFF.

The chain has TRBV7-9 and TRBJ2-2, with 8 bases aligning to TRBD1. Germline CDR1 reads SEHNR; CDR2 reads FQNEAQ (reference sequence). The V and J ends lost 5 bases and 7 bases, in that order; junction bases with no gene match: 15. This CDR3 has 17 amino acids. The CDR3: CASSLRPGQGGGGELFF. In DNA, the CDR3 is TGTGCCAGCAGCCTTCGACCCGGACAGGGAGGAGGCGGGGAGCTGTTTTTT.